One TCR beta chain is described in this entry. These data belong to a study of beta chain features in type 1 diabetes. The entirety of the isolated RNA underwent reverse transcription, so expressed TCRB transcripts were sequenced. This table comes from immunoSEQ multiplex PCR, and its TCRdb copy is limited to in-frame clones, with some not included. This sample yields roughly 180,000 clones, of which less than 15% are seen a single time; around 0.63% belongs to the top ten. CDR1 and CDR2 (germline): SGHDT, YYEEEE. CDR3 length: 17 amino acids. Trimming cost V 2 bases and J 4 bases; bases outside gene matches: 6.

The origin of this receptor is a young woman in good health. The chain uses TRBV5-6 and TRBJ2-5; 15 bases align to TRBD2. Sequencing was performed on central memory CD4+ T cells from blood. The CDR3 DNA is TGTGCCAGCAGCTTCGGACTAGCGGGAGGGCCGGGAGAGACCCAGTACTTC. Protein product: CASSFGLAGGPGETQYF.